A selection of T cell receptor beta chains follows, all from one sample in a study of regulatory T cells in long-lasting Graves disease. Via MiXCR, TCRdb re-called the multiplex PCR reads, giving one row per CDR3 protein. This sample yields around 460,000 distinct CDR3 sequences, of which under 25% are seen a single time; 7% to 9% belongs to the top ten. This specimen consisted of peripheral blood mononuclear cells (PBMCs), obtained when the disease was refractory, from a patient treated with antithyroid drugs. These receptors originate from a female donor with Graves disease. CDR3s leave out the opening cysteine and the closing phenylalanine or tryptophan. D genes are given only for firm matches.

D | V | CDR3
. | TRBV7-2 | ASSLLSGARTEAF
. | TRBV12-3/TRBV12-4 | ASSLDRAFTEAF
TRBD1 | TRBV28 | ASSWTGGRETQY
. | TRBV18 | ASSPEISEQY
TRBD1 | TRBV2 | ASSQGGGESYGYT
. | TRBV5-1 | ASSLEAVMETQY
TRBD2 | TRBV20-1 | SARPLAGGYNEQF
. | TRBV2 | ASSEAKGNPEAF
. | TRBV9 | ASSARLHTGNTIY
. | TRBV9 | ASSSTRGPGANVLT
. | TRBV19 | ASTLSFGVGNSPLH
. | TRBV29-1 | SVDWGGPNYGYT
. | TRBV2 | ASSEALVRQANTEAF
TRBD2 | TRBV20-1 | SARGSGTSGSDEQY
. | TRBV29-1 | SVETGSATNEKLF
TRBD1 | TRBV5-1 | ASSLFTGATDTQY
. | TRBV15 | ATSREGSYEQY
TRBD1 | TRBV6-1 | ASSALGQGNEQY
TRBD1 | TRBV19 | ATETGVSNQPQH
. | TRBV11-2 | ASSLEDIDNSPLH
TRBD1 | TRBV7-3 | ASSLGQGKDFGYT